Reported below is one TCR beta chain. Antigen specificity is unknown. This CDR3 is missing its conserved last phenylalanine or tryptophan, likely due to a read error. Researchers used the Oncomine TCR Beta short-read assay to sequence DNA from cultured CD4+ T cells. TCRdb re-derived calls from the PCR reads in MiXCR, one entry per CDR3 protein. The table lists about 14,000 distinct CDR3 sequences, 58% of them singletons, with 18% in the top ten. These data originate in a study of vaccination and CD4 T cells after COVID-19. Study at large: Cells were stimulated with overlapping spike peptide pools from SARS-CoV-2, HCoV-NL63, HCoV-OC43 and HCoV-229E.

Germline assignment: CDR1 MNHEY and CDR2 SVGAGI. The length of the CDR3 is 16 residues. V was pared by 0 bases and J by 5 bases, with 16 bases between. The study's findings and limits: In convalescent patients, a median around 87% of reactive clones appeared only post-vaccination.

Treatment meaning: roughly 11-day PBMC culture with coronavirus spike peptide pools or control peptides (ViraFEST assay). Here the sequenced sample was cultured CD4+ T cells from blood, taken after SARS-CoV-2 vaccination. The sequence was collected from a human donor with COVID-19. The rearrangement links TRBV6-5 to TRBJ2-5; TRBD1 or TRBD2 may be the D gene (5 bases each). CDR3 sequence reads: CASSYSLAVGEETQYL. The CDR3 DNA sequence: TGTGCCAGCAGTTACTCGTTGGCCGTGGGGGAGGAGACCCAGTACCTC.